This entry lists 9 T cell receptor beta chains sequenced from one sample in a study of blood T cell repertoires in COVID-19. Some clones are missing from TCRdb's copy, which holds only in-frame ones; the method was immunoSEQ multiplex PCR. The sample carries about 300,000 clones, 80% to 90% recorded once. Sequences were obtained from peripheral blood. Source of these receptors: a woman between 50 and 59 years old with COVID-19, enrolled during active disease.

This clone was observed a single time. The J gene is TRBJ2-2, the V gene TRBV5-6, with 14 bases that match TRBD2. The ends lost 2 bases at V and 5 bases at J; junction bases unmatched: 5. The length of the CDR3 is 17 residues. CDR1 is SGHDT, CDR2 YYEEEE, per germline. This CDR3 is CASSFPGLAGVTGELFF. For the CDR3, the DNA is TGTGCCAGCAGCTTTCCGGGACTAGCGGGAGTTACCGGGGAGCTGTTTTTT.

The chain has TRBV12-3 or TRBV12-4 and TRBJ1-4; D is ambiguous. This CDR3 contains 12 residues. With 4 bases removed from V and 8 bases from J, the gap between germline ends came to 8 bases. The CDR3 loop is CASSSSPEKLFF. In DNA, the CDR3 is TGTGCCAGCAGTTCTAGTCCGGAAAAACTGTTTTTT.

The rearrangement uses TRBV18 and TRBJ1-2, with D perhaps TRBD1 (5 bases). This CDR3 contains 14 residues. The ends were cut back, 0 bases at V and 6 bases at J, with 11 bases in the middle. CDR1 and CDR2 from the germline V gene are KGHSH and LQKENI. CDR3 in amino acids: CASSPPTGGNGYTF. The CDR3 nucleotides read TGTGCCAGCTCACCACCCACGGGGGGGAATGGCTACACCTTC.

This rearrangement joins TRBV2 to TRBJ2-1; 10 nucleotides line up with TRBD2. CDR3 length: 17 residues. Per the germline V gene, CDR1 is SNHLY and CDR2 is FYNNEI. The ends lost 4 bases at V and 5 bases at J; junction bases unmatched: 11. CDR3 loop: CASSVRSGRALDNEQFF. Written as DNA, the CDR3 is TGTGCCAGCAGTGTCAGAAGCGGGAGGGCCCTAGACAATGAGCAGTTCTTC. The full variable domain, its missing parts supplied by reference TRBV2 and TRBJ2-1, is EPEVTQTPSHQVTQMGQEVILRCVPISNHLYFYWYRQILGQKVEFLVSFYNNEISEKSEIFDDQFSVERPDGSNFTLKIRSTKLEDSAMYFCASSVRSGRALDNEQFFGPGTRLTVL.

V is TRBV11-3 and J is TRBJ2-1, with 8 bases that match TRBD1. This CDR3 contains 17 residues. Unmatched junction bases numbered 12, after V lost 3 bases and J lost 5 bases. Germline values: CDR1 SGHNT, CDR2 YENEEA. The CDR3 sequence: CASSFLRGQGADNEQFF. The CDR3 DNA sequence: TGTGCCAGCAGCTTTCTTCGGGGCCAGGGGGCAGACAATGAGCAGTTCTTC.

Here the CDR3 DNA reads TGTGCCAGCAGCCACACTAGCGAGGCCTACAATGAGCAGTTCTTC. This codes for CASSHTSEAYNEQFF. The V and J genes are TRBV3-1 (or the pseudogene TRBV3-2) and TRBJ2-1; TRBD2 aligns across 7 bases. This CDR3 region has 15 residues. Germline trimming cut 3 bases from V and 2 bases from J; bases unmatched to any gene: 4. Germline V gives CDR1 LGHDT, CDR2 YNNKEL (reference sequence).

V is TRBV6-5 and J is TRBJ2-5; weak D call: TRBD2 (5 bases). CDR3 length: 14 amino acids. CDR1 MNHEY and CDR2 SVGAGI come from the germline V gene. Trimming stripped 3 bases from V and 1 base from J, with 9 bases between. CDR3 DNA: TGTGCCAGCAGTTATCAGGCGGGCCAAGAGACCCAGTACTTC. It specifies CASSYQAGQETQYF.

The chain links TRBV30 to TRBJ1-1; a weak D match, TRBD1 (5 bases). Germline CDR1 is GTSNPN and CDR2 is SVGIG (reference sequence). There are 13 residues in the CDR3. The V and J ends lost 3 bases and 3 bases respectively, with 11 bases between them. The CDR3, as DNA: TGTGCCTGGAGGGCCGGGGGATACACTGAAGCTTTCTTT. This encodes CAWRAGGYTEAFF.

This sequence joins TRBV5-1 and TRBJ1-4; no firm D call. The V end was cut by 1 base, the J end by 3 bases, with 10 bases between. The CDR3 is 15 amino acids. The germline V gene has CDR1 SGHRS and CDR2 YFSETQ. The CDR3, as DNA: TGCGCCAGCAGCTTGTGGGCAGCCTCTAATGAAAAACTGTTTTTT. Translating it yields CASSLWAASNEKLFF.